The clone carrying this T cell receptor beta chain has only a few counts. One end of the junction does not line up with germline, which may come from a read error. This entry is derived from a study of response to subunit inactivated influenza vaccine. TCRdb redid the calling of the RT-PCR reads with MiXCR, one entry per CDR3 protein. This sample has about 540,000 distinct CDR3 sequences, with under 25% found just once. The germline V gene encodes CDR1 SSHAT and CDR2 FNYEAQ (reference sequence). The CDR3 extends over 18 amino acids. These same records also appear under a second study, on T cells expressing NK-cell markers. From that study: UMIs accompanied the 5'RACE template switching by which TCR beta cDNA was made.

This sequence originates from a man in his fifties or sixties who received an inactivated influenza vaccine. This specimen was CD4+ T cells sorted from PBMCs, taken roughly 12 days after vaccination. This chain joins TRBV7-7 and TRBJ1-5, with D uncertain. This CDR3 is CASSSAPGSFLRDQPQHF. The CDR3 DNA reads TGTGCTAGCAGCTCAGCCCCCGGGTCCTTTTTAAGAGATCAGCCCCAGCATTTT.